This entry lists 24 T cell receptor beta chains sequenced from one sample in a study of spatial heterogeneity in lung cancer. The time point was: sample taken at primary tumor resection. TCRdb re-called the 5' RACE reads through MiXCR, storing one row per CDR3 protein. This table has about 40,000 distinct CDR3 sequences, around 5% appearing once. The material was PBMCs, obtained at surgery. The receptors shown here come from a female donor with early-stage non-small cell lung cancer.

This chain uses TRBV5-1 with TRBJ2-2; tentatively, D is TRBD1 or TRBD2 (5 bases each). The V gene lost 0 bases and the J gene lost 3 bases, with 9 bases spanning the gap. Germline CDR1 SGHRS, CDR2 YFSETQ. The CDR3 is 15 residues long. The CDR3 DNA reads TGCGCCAGCAGCTTGGAGATGGGGGACACCGGGGAGCTGTTTTTT. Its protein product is CASSLEMGDTGELFF.

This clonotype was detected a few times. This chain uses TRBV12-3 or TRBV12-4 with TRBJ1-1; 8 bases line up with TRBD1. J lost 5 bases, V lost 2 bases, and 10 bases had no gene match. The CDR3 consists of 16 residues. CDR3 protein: CASSLQPTGGRTEAFF. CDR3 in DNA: TGTGCCAGCAGTTTACAACCCACAGGGGGGCGGACTGAAGCTTTCTTT.

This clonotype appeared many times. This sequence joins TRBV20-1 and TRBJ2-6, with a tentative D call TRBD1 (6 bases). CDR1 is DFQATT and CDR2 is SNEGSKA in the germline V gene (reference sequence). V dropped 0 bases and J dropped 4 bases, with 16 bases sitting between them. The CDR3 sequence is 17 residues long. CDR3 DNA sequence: TGCAGTGCTAGAGATCGGCGGCTGGGGGCCGGGGCCAACGTCCTGACTTTC. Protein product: CSARDRRLGAGANVLTF.

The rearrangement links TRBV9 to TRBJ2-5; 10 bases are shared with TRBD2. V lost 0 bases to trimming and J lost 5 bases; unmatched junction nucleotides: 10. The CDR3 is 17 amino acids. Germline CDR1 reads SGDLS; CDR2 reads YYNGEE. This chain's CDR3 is CASSVGSSGGRGETQYF. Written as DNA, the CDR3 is TGTGCCAGCAGCGTAGGGTCTAGCGGGGGCAGAGGGGAGACCCAGTACTTC.

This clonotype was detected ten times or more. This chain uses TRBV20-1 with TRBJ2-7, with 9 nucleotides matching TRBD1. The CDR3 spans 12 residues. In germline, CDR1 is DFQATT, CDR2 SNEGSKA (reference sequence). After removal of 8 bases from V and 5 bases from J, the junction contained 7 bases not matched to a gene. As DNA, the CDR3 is TGCAGTACGGGACAGGGAAGTGACGAGCAGTACTTC. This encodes CSTGQGSDEQYF.

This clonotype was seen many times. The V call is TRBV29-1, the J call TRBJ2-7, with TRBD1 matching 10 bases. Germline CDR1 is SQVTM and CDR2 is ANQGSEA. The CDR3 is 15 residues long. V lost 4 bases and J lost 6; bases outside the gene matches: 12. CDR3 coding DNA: TGCAGCGTTGTTAGCACAAGACAGGGGGCAGGCGAGCAGTACTTC. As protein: CSVVSTRQGAGEQYF.

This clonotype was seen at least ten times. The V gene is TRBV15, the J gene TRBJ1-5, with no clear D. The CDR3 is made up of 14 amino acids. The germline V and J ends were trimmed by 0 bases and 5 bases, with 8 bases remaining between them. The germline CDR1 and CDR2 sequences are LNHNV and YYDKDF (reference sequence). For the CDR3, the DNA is TGTGCCACCAGCAGAGATCCCGGGGATCAGCCCCAGCATTTT. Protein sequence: CATSRDPGDQPQHF.

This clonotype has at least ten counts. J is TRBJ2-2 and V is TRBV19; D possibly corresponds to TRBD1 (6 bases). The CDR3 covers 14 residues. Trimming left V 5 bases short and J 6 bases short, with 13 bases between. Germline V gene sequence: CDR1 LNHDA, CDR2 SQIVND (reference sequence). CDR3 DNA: TGTGCCAGTAGTTGGGGGCTGGAGGCCGGGGAGCTGTTTTTT. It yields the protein CASSWGLEAGELFF. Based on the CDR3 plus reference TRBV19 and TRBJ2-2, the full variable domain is DGGITQSPKYLFRKEGQNVTLSCEQNLNHDAMYWYRQDPGQGLRLIYYSQIVNDFQKGDIAEGYSVSREKKESFPLTVTSAQKNPTAFYLCASSWGLEAGELFFGEGSRLTVL.

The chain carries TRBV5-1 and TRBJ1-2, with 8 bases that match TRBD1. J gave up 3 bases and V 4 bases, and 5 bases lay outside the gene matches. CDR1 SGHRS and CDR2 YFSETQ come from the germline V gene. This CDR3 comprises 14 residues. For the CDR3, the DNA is TGCGCCAGCAGCATGGACAGGGCCGACTATGGCTACACCTTC. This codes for CASSMDRADYGYTF.

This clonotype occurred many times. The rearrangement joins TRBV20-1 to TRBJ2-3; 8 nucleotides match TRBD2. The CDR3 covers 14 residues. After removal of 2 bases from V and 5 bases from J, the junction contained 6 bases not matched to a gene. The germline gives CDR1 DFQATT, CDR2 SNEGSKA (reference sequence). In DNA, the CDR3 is TGCAGTGCTAGAACGGGGGGGCGAAGAGATACGCAGTATTTT. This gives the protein CSARTGGRRDTQYF.

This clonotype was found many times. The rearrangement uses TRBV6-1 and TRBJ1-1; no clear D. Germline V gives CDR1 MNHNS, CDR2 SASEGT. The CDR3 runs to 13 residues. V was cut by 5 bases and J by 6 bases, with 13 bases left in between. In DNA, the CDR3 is TGTGCCAGCAGTTTCGGACGTTCCGCTGAAGCTTTCTTT. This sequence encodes CASSFGRSAEAFF.

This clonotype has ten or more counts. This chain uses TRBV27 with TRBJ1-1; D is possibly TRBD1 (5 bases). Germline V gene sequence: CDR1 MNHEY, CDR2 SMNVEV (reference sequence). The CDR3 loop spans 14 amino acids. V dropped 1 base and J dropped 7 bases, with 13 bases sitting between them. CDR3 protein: CASSLFGGGLEAFF. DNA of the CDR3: TGTGCCAGCAGTTTATTTGGGGGAGGGCTTGAAGCTTTCTTT.

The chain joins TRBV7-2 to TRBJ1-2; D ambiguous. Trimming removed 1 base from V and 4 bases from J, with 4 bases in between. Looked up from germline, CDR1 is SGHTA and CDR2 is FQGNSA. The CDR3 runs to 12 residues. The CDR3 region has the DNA TGTGCCAGCAGCTTAGACCCCTATGGCTACACCTTC. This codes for CASSLDPYGYTF.

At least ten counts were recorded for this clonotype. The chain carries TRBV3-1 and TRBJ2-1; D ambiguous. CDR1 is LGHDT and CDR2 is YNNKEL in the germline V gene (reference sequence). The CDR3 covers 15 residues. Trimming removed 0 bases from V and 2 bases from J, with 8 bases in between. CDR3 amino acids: CASSQDERPYNEQFF. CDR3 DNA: TGTGCCAGCAGCCAAGATGAGCGACCCTACAATGAGCAGTTCTTC.

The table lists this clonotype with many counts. This chain's CDR3 is CASVIGPNTIYF. CDR3 sequence (DNA): TGTGCCAGCGTTATCGGACCCAACACCATATATTTT. The chain combines TRBV2 with TRBJ1-3; D not resolved. Germline values: CDR1 SNHLY, CDR2 FYNNEI. The CDR3 extends over 12 amino acids. Trimming shortened V by 8 bases and J by 7 bases, and 12 bases separated the two germline ends.

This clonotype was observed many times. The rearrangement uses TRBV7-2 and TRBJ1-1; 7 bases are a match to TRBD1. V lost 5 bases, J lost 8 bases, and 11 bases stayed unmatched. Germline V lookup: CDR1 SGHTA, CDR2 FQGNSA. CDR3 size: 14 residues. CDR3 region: CASSRGMVQGEAFF. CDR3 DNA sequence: TGTGCCAGCAGCCGAGGGATGGTACAGGGGGAAGCTTTCTTT.

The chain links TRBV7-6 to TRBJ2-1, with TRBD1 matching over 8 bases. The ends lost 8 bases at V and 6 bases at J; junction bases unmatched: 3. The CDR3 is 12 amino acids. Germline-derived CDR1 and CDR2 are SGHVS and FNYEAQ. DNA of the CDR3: TGTGCCAGCCAGGGGGCCTCCAATGAGCAGTTCTTC. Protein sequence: CASQGASNEQFF.

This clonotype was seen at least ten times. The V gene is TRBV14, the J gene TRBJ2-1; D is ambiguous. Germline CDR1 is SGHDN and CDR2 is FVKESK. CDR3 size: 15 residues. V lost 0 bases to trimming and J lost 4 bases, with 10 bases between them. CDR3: CASSQDLNRYNEQFF. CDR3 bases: TGTGCCAGCAGCCAAGATCTTAACCGGTACAATGAGCAGTTCTTC.

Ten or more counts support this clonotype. The CDR3 spells CASSRVGGAGGNEQFF. The CDR3 DNA is TGCGCCAGCAGCCGGGTGGGGGGCGCGGGAGGCAATGAGCAGTTCTTC. V and J are TRBV4-3 and TRBJ2-1, with 8 nucleotides matching TRBD2. J lost 6 bases, V lost 4 bases, and 11 bases had no gene match. The CDR3 length is 16 residues. Germline assignment: CDR1 LGHNA and CDR2 YSLEER.

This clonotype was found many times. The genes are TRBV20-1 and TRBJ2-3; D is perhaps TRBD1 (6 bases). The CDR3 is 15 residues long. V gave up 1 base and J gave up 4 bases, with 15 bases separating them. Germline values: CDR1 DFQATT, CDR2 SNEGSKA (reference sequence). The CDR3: CSARAPRQAPDTQYF. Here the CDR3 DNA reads TGCAGTGCTAGAGCCCCTCGACAGGCTCCAGATACGCAGTATTTT.

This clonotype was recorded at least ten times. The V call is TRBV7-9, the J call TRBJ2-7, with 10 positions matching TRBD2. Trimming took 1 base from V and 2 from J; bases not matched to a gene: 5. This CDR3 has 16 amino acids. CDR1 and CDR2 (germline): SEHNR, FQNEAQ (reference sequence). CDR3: CASSLGFSGGAYEQYF. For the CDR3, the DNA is TGTGCCAGCAGCTTAGGCTTCAGCGGGGGGGCCTACGAGCAGTACTTC.

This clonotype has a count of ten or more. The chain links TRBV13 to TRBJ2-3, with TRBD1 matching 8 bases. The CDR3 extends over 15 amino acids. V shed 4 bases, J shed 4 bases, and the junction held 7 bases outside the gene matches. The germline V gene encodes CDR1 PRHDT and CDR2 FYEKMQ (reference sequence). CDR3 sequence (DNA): TGTGCCAGCAGCTCGGACAGGGTTGGGGCAGATACGCAGTATTTT. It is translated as CASSSDRVGADTQYF.

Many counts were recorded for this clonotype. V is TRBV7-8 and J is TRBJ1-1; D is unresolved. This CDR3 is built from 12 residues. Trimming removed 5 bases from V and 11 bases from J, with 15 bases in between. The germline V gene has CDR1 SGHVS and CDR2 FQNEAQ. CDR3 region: CASSPSDGEAFF. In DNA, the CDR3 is TGTGCCAGCAGCCCCTCTGATGGGGAGGCTTTCTTT. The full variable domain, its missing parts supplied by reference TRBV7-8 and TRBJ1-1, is GAGVSQSPRYKVAKRGQDVALRCDPISGHVSLFWYQQALGQGPEFLTYFQNEAQLDKSGLPSDRFFAERPEGSVSTLKIQRTQQEDSAVYLCASSPSDGEAFFGQGTRLTVV.

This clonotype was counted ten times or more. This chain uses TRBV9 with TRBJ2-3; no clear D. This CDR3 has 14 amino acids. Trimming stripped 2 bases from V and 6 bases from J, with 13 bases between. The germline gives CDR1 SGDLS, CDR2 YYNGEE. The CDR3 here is CASSVQALRDTQYF. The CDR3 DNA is TGTGCCAGCAGCGTGCAAGCGTTGAGGGATACGCAGTATTTT.